Sequencing of this TCR beta chain was carried out in a study of cytotoxic CD8 clonotypes in ibrutinib-treated CLL. Method: immunoSEQ multiplex PCR; TCRdb's copy keeps in-frame clones and lacks some. The repertoire holds approximately 84,000 clones, with roughly 77% as singletons. The source is a human donor with chronic lymphocytic leukemia. The specimen comprised PBMCs, sampled after 12 months of ibrutinib treatment.

The DNA of the CDR3 is TGTGCCAGCTCGGCGTCGGGGACGACAGAGACCCAGTACTTC. Protein: CASSASGTTETQYF. V usage is TRBV18 and J usage is TRBJ2-5; D may be TRBD1 or TRBD2 (5 bases each). This CDR3 region has 14 residues. Germline V lookup: CDR1 KGHSH, CDR2 LQKENI. V was clipped by 6 bases and J by 4 bases, with 15 bases between them.